Described below is a single T cell receptor (beta chain) sequence and its context. This entry belongs to a study of blood T cell repertoires in COVID-19. V lost 3 bases to trimming and J lost 6 bases; unmatched junction nucleotides: 12. The CDR3 sequence is 17 residues long. Germline CDR1 is LGHDT and CDR2 is YNNKEL (reference sequence). Sequencing used immunoSEQ multiplex PCR; TCRdb keeps in-frame clones, though not all of them. The sample includes some 130,000 clones, 80% to 90% of them seen just once. The receptor's source is a man aged 55-75 years with active or convalescent COVID-19. Sequencing was performed on peripheral blood. This sequence joins TRBV3-1 (or the pseudogene TRBV3-2) and TRBJ2-1; the match to TRBD1 covers 9 bases. The DNA of the CDR3 is TGTGCCAGCAGCCAGTTTTTACAGGGGGCGCAGGGCAATGAGCAGTTCTTC. This gives the protein CASSQFLQGAQGNEQFF.